This record covers a single T cell receptor (beta chain). A much larger clone lies one base from this, so it may be a read error. The V gene lost 6 bases and the J gene lost 2 bases, with 9 bases spanning the gap. This CDR3 has 13 amino acids. The data derive from a study of blood T cells in healthy people across ages. Combining a sample-barcoded 5' primer with a J-beta primer mix, a second PCR ran for roughly 6 to 12 cycles. In TCRdb, the 5' RACE reads were re-called with MiXCR into one record per CDR3 protein. Of about 800,000 distinct CDR3 sequences listed, around 50% are singletons. The receptor was derived from an elderly man in good health. This chain uses TRBV12-3 or TRBV12-4 with TRBJ2-3; D gene ambiguous. Sequencing was carried out using blood. CDR3 amino acids: CASRGSATDTQYF. In nucleotides, the CDR3 is TGTGCCAGCAGGGGCTCGGCCACAGATACGCAGTATTTT.